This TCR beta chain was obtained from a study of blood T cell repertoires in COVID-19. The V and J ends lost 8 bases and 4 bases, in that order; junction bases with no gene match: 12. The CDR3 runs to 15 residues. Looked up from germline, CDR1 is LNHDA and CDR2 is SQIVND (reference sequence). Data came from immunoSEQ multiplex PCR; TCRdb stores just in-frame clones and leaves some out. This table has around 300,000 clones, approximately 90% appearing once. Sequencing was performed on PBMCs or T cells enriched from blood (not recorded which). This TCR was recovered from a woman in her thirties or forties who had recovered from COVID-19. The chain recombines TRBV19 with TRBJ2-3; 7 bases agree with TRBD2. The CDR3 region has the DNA TGTGCCAGTTCCAAGGGCGGGAGTGGCGCAGATACGCAGTATTTT. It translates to CASSKGGSGADTQYF.